Below are 9 T cell receptor beta chains sequenced from a single sample in a study of blood T cell repertoires in COVID-19. Sequencing used immunoSEQ multiplex PCR; TCRdb keeps in-frame clones, though not all of them. The repertoire includes roughly 220,000 clones, about 91% of them detected once, and approximately 15% sits in the top ten. The sample consisted of PBMCs or T cells enriched from blood (not recorded which). These receptors originate from a woman in her forties or fifties with acute COVID-19.

The chain joins TRBV19 to TRBJ2-1, with 9 bases fitting TRBD2. Trimming removed 5 bases from V and 4 bases from J; junction bases left unmatched: 3. CDR3 length: 14 residues. Germline values: CDR1 LNHDA, CDR2 SQIVND (reference sequence). In nucleotides, the CDR3 is TGTGCCAGTAGTTATAGCGGGAGTTACAATGAGCAGTTCTTC. This sequence encodes CASSYSGSYNEQFF. Combining the CDR3 with reference TRBV19 and TRBJ2-1 gives the whole variable domain DGGITQSPKYLFRKEGQNVTLSCEQNLNHDAMYWYRQDPGQGLRLIYYSQIVNDFQKGDIAEGYSVSREKKESFPLTVTSAQKNPTAFYLCASSYSGSYNEQFFGPGTRLTVL.

The chain joins TRBV28 to TRBJ2-1; perhaps TRBD2 as D (6 bases). The V end was cut by 1 base, the J end by 4 bases, with 17 bases between. The V gene's germline CDR1 is MDHEN and CDR2 SYDVKM. The CDR3 is 17 residues long. CDR3 region: CASSLYRDSMGYNEQFF. The DNA for the CDR3 is TGTGCCAGCAGTTTATACCGGGACTCCATGGGTTACAATGAGCAGTTCTTC.

Here the CDR3 reads CASSWGGQGSYNEQFF. In nucleotides, the CDR3 is TGCGCCAGCAGCTGGGGAGGGCAGGGCTCCTACAATGAGCAGTTCTTC. This rearrangement joins TRBV5-1 to TRBJ2-1; 7 bases are a match to TRBD2. The CDR3 has 16 amino acids. Germline V CDR1 and CDR2: SGHRS, YFSETQ. The V gene end was trimmed by 3 bases and the J gene end by 0 bases; junction bases not matched to a gene: 6.

The chain recombines TRBV5-4 with TRBJ2-3, with D possibly matching TRBD2 (6 bases). V was cut by 4 bases and J by 2 bases, with 11 bases left in between. The V gene's germline CDR1 is SGHNT and CDR2 YYREEE (reference sequence). This CDR3 is built from 14 residues. The chain's CDR3 is CASSPEGLTDTQYF. The DNA for the CDR3 is TGTGCCAGCAGCCCGGAGGGCCTCACAGATACGCAGTATTTT.

CDR3 bases: TGTGCCAGCTCACCCGGGATTTACAATGAGCAGTTCTTC. Amino acids: CASSPGIYNEQFF. This chain connects TRBV18 to TRBJ2-1; perhaps TRBD2 as D (5 bases). The germline V gene encodes CDR1 KGHSH and CDR2 LQKENI. This CDR3 has 13 residues. V was cut by 3 bases and J by 4 bases, with 7 bases left in between.

V gene TRBV7-2 combines with J gene TRBJ1-4, with D unresolved. Trimming left V 1 base short and J 8 bases short, with 14 bases between. CDR1 SGHTA and CDR2 FQGNSA come from the germline V gene. The CDR3 has 15 residues. The chain's CDR3 is CASSLGAGISEKLFF. The CDR3 DNA is TGTGCCAGCAGCTTAGGGGCAGGTATAAGCGAAAAACTGTTTTTT.

This clone was recorded only once. The chain combines TRBV28 with TRBJ2-7; 7 nucleotides align to TRBD1. V dropped 5 bases and J dropped 0; count of bases not matched to a gene: 7. CDR1 is MDHEN, CDR2 SYDVKM, per germline. The CDR3 is 15 amino acids. The chain's CDR3 is CASSPGQESSYEQYF. CDR3 DNA sequence: TGTGCCAGCAGTCCAGGACAGGAGAGCTCCTACGAGCAGTACTTC.

This chain uses TRBV7-7 with TRBJ2-1, with TRBD2 matching over 10 bases. V lost 0 bases to trimming and J lost 9 bases; unmatched junction nucleotides: 2. The CDR3 is made up of 14 amino acids. The germline gives CDR1 SSHAT, CDR2 FNYEAQ (reference sequence). The CDR3 sequence: CASSLALAGAEQFF. Here the CDR3 DNA reads TGTGCCAGCAGCTTAGCCCTAGCGGGAGCTGAGCAGTTCTTC.

The table lists this clone with a few counts. This chain links TRBV7-2 with TRBJ2-7; a weak D match, TRBD1 (5 bases). Trimming left V 5 bases short and J 3 bases short, with 11 bases between. Germline lookup yields CDR1 SGHTA and CDR2 FQGNSA. The CDR3 extends over 13 amino acids. The CDR3 coding sequence is TGTGCCAGCAGCGGGGCTGCTCACTACGAGCAGTACTTC. It yields the protein CASSGAAHYEQYF.